These 13 T cell receptor beta chains share one sample of origin, sequenced in a study of T cell responses to AZD1222 COVID-19 vaccine (dated by TCRdb to the early 2020s). Receptor amplification or capture employed the immunoSEQ multiplex PCR assay. TCRdb provides this immuneACCESS table in a form limited to in-frame rearrangements. Some clones are lacking; in checked studies, under half of them reflect an unresolved V gene, and why the rest are absent is not known. Within this sample are around 120,000 clones, with roughly 89% of them counted one time only. The biggest ten clones account for 1% to 1.3% of the sample. The time point label on this specimen signifies: about 28 days (+/-7) after the second vaccine dose. Source: peripheral blood, taken 28 days after the second AZD1222 dose. The receptors here all came from an adult who received the AZD1222 COVID-19 vaccine.

This chain uses TRBV9 with TRBJ1-4, with 7 bases that match TRBD1. The CDR3 is 15 residues long. Germline CDR1 reads SGDLS; CDR2 reads YYNGEE. J was trimmed by 6 bases and V by 3 bases; bases with no gene match: 8. CDR3 coding DNA: TGTGCCAGCAGCGGATCGACAGGGATTCATGAAAAACTGTTTTTT. It specifies CASSGSTGIHEKLFF. Based on the CDR3 plus reference TRBV9 and TRBJ1-4, the full variable domain is DSGVTQTPKHLITATGQRVTLRCSPRSGDLSVYWYQQSLDQGLQFLIQYYNGEERAKGNILERFSAQQFPDLHSELNLSSLELGDSALYFCASSGSTGIHEKLFFGSGTQLSVL.

The chain links TRBV5-1 to TRBJ2-5, with D unresolved. The CDR3 runs to 13 residues. V lost 2 bases and J lost 1, with 6 bases in between. The germline gives CDR1 SGHRS, CDR2 YFSETQ. CDR3 coding DNA: TGCGCCAGCAGCTTACGGGCCCAAGAGACCCAGTACTTC. It specifies CASSLRAQETQYF.

The rearrangement links TRBV1 to TRBJ2-3. TRBV1 counts as a pseudogene. The CDR3 consists of 12 residues. CDR3 residues: CTSTGPNHTQYF. CDR3 nucleotide sequence: TGCACCAGCACTGGACCGAATCATACGCAGTATTTT.

V and J are TRBV5-4 and TRBJ1-1; TRBD1 aligns across 7 bases. Per germline, CDR1 SGHNT and CDR2 YYREEE (reference sequence). There are 15 residues in the CDR3. Trimming removed 0 bases from V and 1 base from J; junction bases left unmatched: 3. The CDR3 nucleotides read TGTGCCAGCAGCTTGGCAGCAGGGGGGAACACTGAAGCTTTCTTT. Translated, it gives CASSLAAGGNTEAFF.

The CDR3 protein is CASSPQVFLPYEQYF. The CDR3 DNA is TGTGCCAGCAGCCCCCAAGTCTTTCTGCCCTACGAGCAGTACTTC. The V and J genes are TRBV11-3 and TRBJ2-7, with D unclear. This CDR3 contains 15 residues. Looked up from germline, CDR1 is SGHNT and CDR2 is YENEEA. V was trimmed by 5 bases and J by 2 bases, leaving 16 bases between them.

The chain is built from TRBV11-3 and TRBJ2-5, with TRBD1 matching 7 bases. The V segment lost 3 bases and the J segment 1 base; nucleotides outside the gene matches: 2. This CDR3 is built from 14 residues. Germline V CDR1 and CDR2: SGHNT, YENEEA. CDR3 amino acids: CASSFGTAQETQYF. The CDR3 DNA reads TGTGCCAGCAGCTTTGGGACAGCCCAAGAGACCCAGTACTTC.

The V gene is TRBV13, the J gene TRBJ2-2; D may be TRBD2 (5 bases). Trimming cost V 6 bases and J 9 bases, with 8 bases left between them. The CDR3 spans 11 residues. The germline V gene encodes CDR1 PRHDT and CDR2 FYEKMQ (reference sequence). CDR3 nucleotides: TGTGCCAGCAGGAGCGGCCGGGAGCTGTTTTTT. Its translation is CASRSGRELFF.

This clone was detected a few times. An end of the junction does not agree with germline; a read error may underlie this. The chain combines TRBV23-1 with TRBJ2-2; D perhaps matches TRBD2 (6 bases). TRBV23-1 is sorted into the ORF group, with uncertain function. CDR3 size: 13 residues. Here the CDR3 DNA reads TGCGCCAGCAGTCAGGGGGGAACTTCGGAGGTGTTTTTT. It codes for CASSQGGTSEVFF.

The chain is built from TRBV28 and TRBJ2-3, with D maybe TRBD1 (5 bases). Trimming cost V 7 bases and J 0 bases, with 14 bases left between them. The CDR3 is 15 amino acids. CDR1 MDHEN and CDR2 SYDVKM come from the germline V gene. CDR3: CASIGMGLSTDTQYF. As DNA, the CDR3 is TGTGCCAGCATTGGTATGGGGCTAAGCACAGATACGCAGTATTTT.

The chain has TRBV19 and TRBJ1-1, with 9 bases identical to TRBD1. Trimming at V came to 7 bases and at J to 0 bases, leaving 3 bases not matched to a gene. This CDR3 has 14 residues. CDR1 LNHDA and CDR2 SQIVND come from the germline V gene (reference sequence). The CDR3 spells CASTWDRVNTEAFF. For the CDR3, the DNA is TGTGCCAGTACCTGGGACAGGGTGAACACTGAAGCTTTCTTT.

The chain carries TRBV5-1 and TRBJ2-5, with D possibly TRBD1 on 6 matching bases. Germline CDR1 reads SGHRS; CDR2 reads YFSETQ. The CDR3 contains 15 residues. The ends were cut back, 2 bases at V and 5 bases at J, with 16 bases in the middle. The CDR3 is CASSFNPKGEETQYF. DNA of the CDR3: TGCGCCAGCAGCTTTAATCCCAAGGGGGAGGAGACCCAGTACTTC. Complete variable domain (other parts from reference TRBV5-1 and TRBJ2-5): KAGVTQTPRYLIKTRGQQVTLSCSPISGHRSVSWYQQTPGQGLQFLFEYFSETQRNKGNFPGRFSGRQFSNSRSEMNVSTLELGDSALYLCASSFNPKGEETQYFGPGTRLLVL.

The V gene is TRBV10-3, the J gene TRBJ2-3, with TRBD2 identical over 10 bases. The V gene end was trimmed by 8 bases and the J gene end by 1 base; junction bases not matched to a gene: 0. Germline CDR1 reads ENHRY; CDR2 reads SYGVKD. The CDR3 has 13 residues. CDR3 sequence reads: CAIGTSGTDTQYF. The CDR3 DNA is TGTGCCATCGGGACTAGCGGCACAGATACGCAGTATTTT.

The genes are TRBV7-3 and TRBJ2-1, with 9 bases fitting TRBD2. The germline V gene encodes CDR1 SGHTA and CDR2 FQGTGA. V gave up 5 bases and J gave up 7 bases; unmatched junction bases: 9. This CDR3 region has 15 residues. The CDR3 loop reads CASSNSGTSINEQFF. As DNA, the CDR3 is TGTGCCAGCAGCAACTCCGGGACTAGCATAAATGAGCAGTTCTTC.